Listed here is a single T cell receptor (beta chain). Source study methods: From reference gene primer amplification, estimates of nucleated cell counts were derived. Only in-frame clones appear in the TCRdb table, and some are missing; sequencing was by immunoSEQ multiplex PCR. That table gives V, J and clone size, and the DNA gave D and trimming. The sample records about 150,000 clones, 88% being singletons. This sample was taken from a study of blood T cell repertoires in COVID-19. Overall study context: There were acute and convalescent COVID-19 samples, and they came from the United States, Italy and Spain.

Participant reports of clinical history set cohort assignment. The CDR3 runs 13 residues. V was clipped by 6 bases and J by 4 bases; unmatched bases: 7. CDR1 SQVTM and CDR2 ANQGSEA come from the germline V gene. The clonotype comes from a woman aged 25 to 45 with acute COVID-19. The sample comprised PBMCs or T cells enriched from blood (not recorded which). The chain uses TRBV29-1 and TRBJ1-1, with 8 bases identical to TRBD1. The CDR3 coding sequence is TGCAGCGTGGCAGGGGGCGCGGGCACTGAAGCTTTCTTT. Its translation: CSVAGGAGTEAFF.